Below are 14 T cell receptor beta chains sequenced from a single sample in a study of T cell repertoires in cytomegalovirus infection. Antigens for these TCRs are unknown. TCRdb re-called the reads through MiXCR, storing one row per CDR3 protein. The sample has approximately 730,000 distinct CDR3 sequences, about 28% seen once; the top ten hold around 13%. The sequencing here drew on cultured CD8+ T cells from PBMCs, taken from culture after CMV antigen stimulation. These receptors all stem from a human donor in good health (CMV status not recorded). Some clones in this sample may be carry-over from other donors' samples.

In DNA, the CDR3 is TGTGCCAGCAGACAGGGACTAGCGGGGGTCCACATTCAGTACTTC. It codes for CASRQGLAGVHIQYF. The chain carries TRBV27 and TRBJ2-4, with 14 bases aligning to TRBD2. Germline CDR1 is MNHEY and CDR2 is SMNVEV (reference sequence). This CDR3 is 15 amino acids long. Trimming removed 6 bases from V and 8 bases from J; junction bases left unmatched: 6.

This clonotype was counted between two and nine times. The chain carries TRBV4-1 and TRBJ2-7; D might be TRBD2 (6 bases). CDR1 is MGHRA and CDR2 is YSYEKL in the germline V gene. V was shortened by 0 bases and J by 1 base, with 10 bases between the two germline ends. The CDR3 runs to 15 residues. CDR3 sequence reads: CASSQEGGRSYEQYF. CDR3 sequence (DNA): TGCGCCAGCAGCCAAGAAGGAGGGAGATCCTACGAGCAGTACTTC.

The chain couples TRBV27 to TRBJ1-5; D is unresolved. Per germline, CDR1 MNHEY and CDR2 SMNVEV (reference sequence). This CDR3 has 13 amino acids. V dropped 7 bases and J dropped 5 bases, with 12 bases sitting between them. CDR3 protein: CASKPLGYQPQHF. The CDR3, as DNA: TGTGCCAGCAAACCGTTGGGGTATCAGCCCCAGCATTTT.

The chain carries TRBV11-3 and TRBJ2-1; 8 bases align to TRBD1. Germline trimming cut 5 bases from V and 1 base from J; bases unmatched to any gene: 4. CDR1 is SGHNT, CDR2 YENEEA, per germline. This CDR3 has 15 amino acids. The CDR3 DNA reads TGTGCCAGCAGCGCACAGGGGGTATCCTACAATGAGCAGTTCTTC. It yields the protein CASSAQGVSYNEQFF. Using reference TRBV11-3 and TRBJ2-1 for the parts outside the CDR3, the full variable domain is EAGVVQSPRYKIIEKKQPVAFWCNPISGHNTLYWYLQNLGQGPELLIRYENEEAVDDSQLPKDRFSAERLKGVDSTLKIQPAELGDSAVYLCASSAQGVSYNEQFFGPGTRLTVL.

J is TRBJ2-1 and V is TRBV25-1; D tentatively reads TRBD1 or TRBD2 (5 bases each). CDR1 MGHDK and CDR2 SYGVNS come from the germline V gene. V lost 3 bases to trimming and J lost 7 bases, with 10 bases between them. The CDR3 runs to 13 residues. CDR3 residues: CASSDEGFNEQFF. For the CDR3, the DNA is TGTGCCAGCAGTGATGAGGGGTTTAATGAGCAGTTCTTC.

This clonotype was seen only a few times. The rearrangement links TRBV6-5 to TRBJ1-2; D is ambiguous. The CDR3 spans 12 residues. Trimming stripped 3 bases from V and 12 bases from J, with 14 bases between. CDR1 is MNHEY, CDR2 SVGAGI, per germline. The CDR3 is CASSYVPGRDTF. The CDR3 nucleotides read TGTGCCAGCAGTTATGTTCCAGGACGCGACACCTTC.

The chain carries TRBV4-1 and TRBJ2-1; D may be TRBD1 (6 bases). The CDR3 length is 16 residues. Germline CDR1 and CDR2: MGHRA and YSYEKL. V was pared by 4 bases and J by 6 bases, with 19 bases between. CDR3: CASSLIRAQGRNEQFF. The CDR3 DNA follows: TGCGCCAGCAGCCTAATCCGGGCCCAGGGGCGCAATGAGCAGTTCTTC.

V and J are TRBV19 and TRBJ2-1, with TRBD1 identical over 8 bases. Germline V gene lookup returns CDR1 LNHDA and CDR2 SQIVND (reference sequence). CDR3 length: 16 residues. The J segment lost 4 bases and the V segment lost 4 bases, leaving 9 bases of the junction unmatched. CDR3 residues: CASSTSTGERYNEQFF. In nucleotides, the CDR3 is TGTGCCAGTAGTACCTCGACAGGGGAAAGGTACAATGAGCAGTTCTTC.

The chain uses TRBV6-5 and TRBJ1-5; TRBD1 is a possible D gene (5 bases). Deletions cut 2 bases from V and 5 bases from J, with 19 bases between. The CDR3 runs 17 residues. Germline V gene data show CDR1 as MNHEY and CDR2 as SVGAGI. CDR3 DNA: TGTGCCAGCAGTTACGGGTCGATCGGGGGGGTTTATCAGCCCCAGCATTTT. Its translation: CASSYGSIGGVYQPQHF.

CDR3 bases: TGCGCCAGCAGCCCAGCCGCGTTCCAAGAGACCCAGTACTTC. Residues: CASSPAAFQETQYF. The chain couples TRBV4-1 to TRBJ2-5; D unresolved. This CDR3 has 14 residues. Germline V gives CDR1 MGHRA, CDR2 YSYEKL. Trimming cost V 4 bases and J 1 base, with 10 bases left between them.

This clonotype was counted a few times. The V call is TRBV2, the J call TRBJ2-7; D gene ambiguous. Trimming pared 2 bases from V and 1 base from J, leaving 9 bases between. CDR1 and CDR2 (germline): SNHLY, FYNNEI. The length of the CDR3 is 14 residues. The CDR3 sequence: CASSENPGSYEQYF. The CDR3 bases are TGTGCCAGCAGTGAAAACCCGGGTTCCTACGAGCAGTACTTC.

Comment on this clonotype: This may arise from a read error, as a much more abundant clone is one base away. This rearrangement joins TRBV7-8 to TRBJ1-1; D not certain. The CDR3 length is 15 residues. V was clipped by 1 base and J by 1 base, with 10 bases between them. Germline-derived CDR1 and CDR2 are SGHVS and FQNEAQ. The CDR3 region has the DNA TGTGCCAGCAGCTTAGTCCCGTGTGCGAACACTGAAGCTTTCTTT. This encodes CASSLVPCANTEAFF.

CDR3: CASSYSTTRNYGYTF. The DNA for the CDR3 is TGTGCCAGCAGTTACTCGACCACGAGGAACTATGGCTACACCTTC. The chain uses TRBV6-5 and TRBJ1-2; no firm D call. Germline V gene lookup returns CDR1 MNHEY and CDR2 SVGAGI. V lost 0 bases and J 2 bases, leaving 10 bases between the germline ends. CDR3 length equals 15 residues.

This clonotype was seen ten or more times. The CDR3 DNA reads TGTGCCAGCAGCTTAGCCAAGTCGAGGGATGAACTAGGAGCTTTCTTT. Translation gives CASSLAKSRDELGAFF. V usage is TRBV7-8 and J usage is TRBJ1-1; D unresolved. V was clipped by 0 bases and J by 10 bases, with 21 bases between them. The CDR3 has 16 residues. Per germline, CDR1 SGHVS and CDR2 FQNEAQ.